This is a list of T cell receptor beta chains from one sample in a study of beta chain features in type 1 diabetes. Sequencing was performed with immunoSEQ multiplex PCR; in TCRdb, only in-frame clones are kept and a portion is missing. The sample has about 900,000 clones; roughly 15% are singletons. Sequencing was performed on naive CD4+ T cells from blood. Receptor source: a woman aged 18-30 years in good health. CDR3s include the opening cysteine and the closing phenylalanine or tryptophan. Fields, in order: CDR3 DNA, CDR3 protein, V gene, D gene, J gene, clone size. The D gene is left open where the match is weak. Part of the rows lack a size; the others show once, few, many or a class for expanded clones.

TGTGCCAGCAGCCCCCCCCGCGGGCTCGCTGAAGCTTTCTTT	CASSPPRGLAEAFF	TRBV7-8	-	TRBJ1-1	-
TGTGCCAGCAGCTTAGCCAGCGGGAGTTACGAGCAGTACTTC	CASSLASGSYEQYF	TRBV7-2	TRBD2	TRBJ2-7	few
TGCGCCAGCAGCCAAGATCGGACAGGGGGACAGCCCCAGCATTTT	CASSQDRTGGQPQHF	TRBV4-1	TRBD1	TRBJ1-5	few
TGTGCCAGCAGTCTCAATGGGGGAGGGAACATTCAGTACTTC	CASSLNGGGNIQYF	TRBV28	TRBD2	TRBJ2-4	few
TGTGCCAGCAGCCCGGAGGGGCTAGCGGGGAATGAGCAGTTCTTC	CASSPEGLAGNEQFF	TRBV5-5	TRBD2	TRBJ2-1	-
TGTGCCAGCAGCGTGGGGCAGGGGGTTCGGGAGACCCAGTACTTC	CASSVGQGVRETQYF	TRBV9	TRBD1	TRBJ2-5	few
TGCGCCAGCAGCCCCGGATCCGGGACAGCTAATCAGCCCCAGCATTTT	CASSPGSGTANQPQHF	TRBV5-1	TRBD1	TRBJ1-5	few
TGTGCCAGCAGCTTAGACACTGGGGCCAACGTCCTGACTTTC	CASSLDTGANVLTF	TRBV7-9	-	TRBJ2-6	-
TGTGCCAGCAGCCCCCCCCAGGGACCCTACGAGCAGTACTTC	CASSPPQGPYEQYF	TRBV11-1	-	TRBJ2-7	few
TGTGCCACCAGCAGATATGGGAACACTGAAGCTTTCTTT	CATSRYGNTEAFF	TRBV15	-	TRBJ1-1	-
TGTGCCAGCAGCTCATACTTAGCGGATACGCAGTATTTT	CASSSYLADTQYF	TRBV7-2	-	TRBJ2-3	-
TGTGCCAGCAGTTCCCCGGGGACGGGAGACGAGCAGTACTTC	CASSSPGTGDEQYF	TRBV28	-	TRBJ2-7	-
TGCGCCAGCAGCCACCTTGGGGCAGGGTCCTCCTACGAGCAGTACTTC	CASSHLGAGSSYEQYF	TRBV4-3	-	TRBJ2-7	few
TGTGCCAGCAGCACCAGGCTTACTAGCGGGACTGCGAACACCGGGGAGCTGTTTTTT	CASSTRLTSGTANTGELFF	TRBV4-2	TRBD2	TRBJ2-2	few
TGCGCCAGCAGCCCTCTTGGGACAGGGGGCTTGTATGAGCAGTTCTTC	CASSPLGTGGLYEQFF	TRBV5-1	TRBD1	TRBJ2-1	-
TGTGCCAGCAGCTTAGGACTAGTCGCGGGGCAGTACTTC	CASSLGLVAGQYF	TRBV13	-	TRBJ2-7	few
TGTGCCAGCAGCCGGGAAATGGATCAGCCCCAGCATTTT	CASSREMDQPQHF	TRBV7-9	-	TRBJ1-5	few
TGCGCCAGCAGCCCTCTGGTTAGGGGAGATACGCAGTATTTT	CASSPLVRGDTQYF	TRBV4-3	-	TRBJ2-3	few
TGTGCCAGCAGCGACGGACAGGGATACAATCAGCCCCAGCATTTT	CASSDGQGYNQPQHF	TRBV6-1	TRBD1	TRBJ1-5	-
TGTGCCAGCAGACTAATATCGGCCGGGGGAAATGTTGGAGATACGCAGTATTTT	CASRLISAGGNVGDTQYF	TRBV7-9	-	TRBJ2-3	few
TGCGCCAGCAGCCAAAGACTAGCCAATACAGATACGCAGTATTTT	CASSQRLANTDTQYF	TRBV4-1	TRBD2	TRBJ2-3	-
TGTGCCAGCAGTCTAGCGGGAGCCACAGATACGCAGTATTTT	CASSLAGATDTQYF	TRBV28	TRBD2	TRBJ2-3	-
TGTGCCAGCAGTTCCCTACTGCGGGGCAGGGGGAGGGGGGAGACCCAGTACTTC	CASSSLLRGRGRGETQYF	TRBV27	-	TRBJ2-5	-
TGTGCCAGCTCACCAGGGCCCTACTACGAGCAGTACTTC	CASSPGPYYEQYF	TRBV18	-	TRBJ2-7	-
TGTGCCAGCAGCCCCGGGACTAGCGCCTCCTACGAGCAGTACTTC	CASSPGTSASYEQYF	TRBV28	TRBD2	TRBJ2-7	-
TGCAGCGCCATGGAGGGCCCCTACGAGCAGTACTTC	CSAMEGPYEQYF	TRBV29-1	-	TRBJ2-7	-
TGTGCCAGTAGACCGATCGGGCGGACCGTCTACAATGAGCAGTTCTTC	CASRPIGRTVYNEQFF	TRBV19	-	TRBJ2-1	few
TGTGCCATCAGTGATAGGAATAGCAATCAGCCCCAGCATTTT	CAISDRNSNQPQHF	TRBV10-3	-	TRBJ1-5	few
TGTGCCAGCAGCTCGGCGGGGGCAGCGGTAGCGGGATTTTATGAGCAGTTCTTC	CASSSAGAAVAGFYEQFF	TRBV13	TRBD2	TRBJ2-1	few
TGCGCCAGCAGCCAAAACGAGGGGACAGGGATGAAGTACGAGCAGTACTTC	CASSQNEGTGMKYEQYF	TRBV4-3	TRBD1	TRBJ2-7	few
TGTGCCAGCATCCAACAGGGGGGAGTCGGAGCTTTCTTT	CASIQQGGVGAFF	TRBV25-1	TRBD1	TRBJ1-1	-
TGCGCCAGCAGCCAAGAACTAGCGGGGTACAATGAGCAGTTCTTC	CASSQELAGYNEQFF	TRBV4-3	TRBD2	TRBJ2-1	few
TGTGCCAGCAGCTCGACTCGGGGGCGGTGGGTCAATCAGCCCCAGCATTTT	CASSSTRGRWVNQPQHF	TRBV5-6	-	TRBJ1-5	-
TGTGCCAGCAGCGTAGCGGTCGGTGGGGCAATTGGAGAGACCCAGTACTTC	CASSVAVGGAIGETQYF	TRBV9	-	TRBJ2-5	-
TGTGCCAGCAGGGCTAGCGGCCACGAGCAGTACTTC	CASRASGHEQYF	TRBV28	TRBD2	TRBJ2-7	-
TGTGCCAGCAGTTTACTGGGAGCTGGTGAGCAGTTCTTC	CASSLLGAGEQFF	TRBV28	-	TRBJ2-1	-